A selection of T cell receptor beta chains follows, all from one sample in a study of T cell responses to AZD1222 COVID-19 vaccine. Assay: immunoSEQ multiplex PCR; the TCRdb copy retains only in-frame clones and omits some. The repertoire includes fewer than 200,000 clones, about nine tenths of them detected once, and 1.5% to 2% sits in the top ten. Sequences were derived from peripheral blood, sampled 28 days after the second AZD1222 dose. These TCRs come from an adult who received the AZD1222 COVID-19 vaccine. CDR3s include the opening cysteine and the closing phenylalanine or tryptophan. D genes are given only for firm matches. Clone sizes are given selectively: once, few, many, or a class where the clone is expanded.

j_call clone_size d_call v_call cdr3_aa cdr3_nt
TRBJ1-2 . . TRBV2 CASTQQGTYGYTF TGTGCCAGCACACAACAGGGAACCTATGGCTACACCTTC
TRBJ2-6 . TRBD1 TRBV4-1 CASSPGQELSGANVLTF TGCGCCAGCAGCCCGGGACAGGAACTCTCTGGGGCCAACGTCCTGACTTTC
TRBJ2-5 . TRBD2 TRBV20-1 CSAGGTSPPKGRAQYF TGCAGTGCTGGTGGGACTAGCCCTCCGAAGGGTAGGGCCCAGTACTTC
TRBJ1-2 . . TRBV29-1 CSVKRFTNYGYTF TGCAGCGTGAAACGGTTTACTAACTATGGCTACACCTTC
TRBJ1-1 . . TRBV6-5 CASRIGGRTNTEAFF TGTGCCAGCAGGATAGGAGGACGGACCAACACTGAAGCTTTCTTT
TRBJ2-7 . TRBD1 TRBV2 CASSRDSLYEQYF TGTGCCAGCAGTAGGGACAGCCTCTACGAGCAGTACTTC
TRBJ2-5 . . TRBV6-5 CASSPSMRETQYF TGTGCCAGCAGCCCCTCTATGCGGGAGACCCAGTACTTC
TRBJ1-6 once . TRBV4-3 CASSQTLGGSYNSPLHF TGCGCCAGCAGCCAAACCCTAGGGGGGTCCTATAATTCACCCCTCCACTTT
TRBJ1-1 . . TRBV7-3 CASSLTGGNTEAFF TGTGCCAGCAGCTTAACGGGAGGTAACACTGAAGCTTTCTTT
TRBJ2-1 . . TRBV5-1 CASSLGVSGNGLFF TGCGCCAGCAGCTTGGGCGTATCAGGGAACGGGCTGTTCTTC
TRBJ2-7 . TRBD1 TRBV5-1 CASSQGQPGTYEQYF TGCGCCAGCAGCCAGGGACAGCCAGGGACCTACGAGCAGTACTTC
TRBJ1-6 . . TRBV5-1 CASSLKGGSYNSPLHF TGCGCCAGCAGCTTGAAAGGGGGCTCCTATAATTCACCCCTCCACTTT
TRBJ2-3 . TRBD1 TRBV5-1 CASSRGGGTDTQYF TGCGCCAGCAGCCGAGGGGGCGGCACAGATACGCAGTATTTT
TRBJ2-7 . TRBD2 TRBV7-9 CASSLAQGGSSYEQYF TGTGCCAGCAGCTTAGCGCAGGGCGGGAGCTCCTACGAGCAGTACTTC
TRBJ2-1 . . TRBV27 CASSHRSSYNEQFF TGTGCCAGCAGTCATCGAAGCTCCTACAATGAGCAGTTCTTC
TRBJ2-7 . . TRBV2 CAHRSGDLSYEQYF TGTGCCCATCGTAGCGGTGACCTCTCCTACGAGCAGTACTTC
TRBJ1-1 . . TRBV6-2/TRBV6-3 CASSYSQRAQRTGAFF TGTGCCAGCAGTTACTCCCAAAGAGCACAGCGCACGGGGGCTTTCTTT
TRBJ1-1 . TRBD1 TRBV10-2 CASSDVGQRSTEAFF TGCGCCAGCTCTGACGTGGGACAGAGGAGCACTGAAGCTTTCTTT
TRBJ2-7 . TRBD1 TRBV27 CASSSRDSPYEQYF TGTGCCAGCAGCTCAAGGGACAGCCCCTACGAGCAGTACTTC
TRBJ2-1 . . TRBV9 CASSVTGEYNEQFF TGTGCCAGCAGCGTGACGGGGGAATACAATGAGCAGTTCTTC
TRBJ2-1 . . TRBV6-4 CASSEDSSYNEQFF TGTGCCAGCAGTGAAGACAGCTCCTACAATGAGCAGTTCTTC
TRBJ1-2 . . TRBV19 CASTQDLWGYTF TGTGCCAGTACACAGGACCTCTGGGGCTACACCTTC
TRBJ1-2 few . TRBV2 CASTAWEGYTF TGTGCCAGCACAGCATGGGAGGGCTACACCTTC
TRBJ1-2 . . TRBV6-5 CASSRTLDNFGYTF TGTGCCAGCAGTAGGACCTTGGACAATTTTGGCTACACCTTC
TRBJ1-6 . . TRBV30 CAWSVGSSRSYSSYNSPLHF TGTGCCTGGAGTGTAGGGTCCAGTAGATCGTACAGCTCCTATAATTCACCCCTCCACTTT
TRBJ1-4 . TRBD1 TRBV5-1 CASSEFAGTGVKLFF TGCGCCAGCAGCGAATTCGCCGGGACAGGGGTTAAACTGTTTTTT
TRBJ2-1 . . TRBV7-9 CASSLQGWDEQFF TGTGCCAGCAGCTTACAGGGTTGGGATGAGCAGTTCTTC
TRBJ1-2 . . TRBV18 CASSPPQQIYGYTF TGTGCCAGCTCACCACCTCAACAGATCTATGGCTACACCTTC
TRBJ2-3 . TRBD2 TRBV27 CASIKLGLAGGSTDTQYF TGTGCCAGCATTAAACTGGGACTAGCGGGAGGGAGCACAGATACGCAGTATTTT
TRBJ1-6 . . TRBV4-1 CASSQDWRENSPLHF TGCGCCAGCAGCCAAGATTGGCGGGAGAATTCACCCCTCCACTTT
TRBJ1-2 . TRBD1 TRBV5-4 CASSSMTGANYGYTF TGTGCCAGCAGCTCTATGACAGGGGCCAACTATGGCTACACCTTC
TRBJ1-2 . TRBD1 TRBV30 CAWSAGTGYYTF TGTGCCTGGAGTGCTGGGACAGGTTACTACACCTTC
TRBJ2-7 . . TRBV7-2 CASSLGLWTVSSYEQYF TGTGCCAGCAGCTTAGGACTCTGGACAGTCAGCTCCTACGAGCAGTACTTC
TRBJ2-5 . . TRBV11-2 CASSPDVSQETQYF TGTGCCAGCAGCCCGGACGTGAGCCAAGAGACCCAGTACTTC
TRBJ2-3 . . TRBV6-6 CASSLLAGALGDTQYF TGTGCCAGCAGCCTCCTCGCGGGGGCCCTGGGAGATACGCAGTATTTT
TRBJ2-3 . TRBD2 TRBV7-9 CASSPLHLAGRTDTQYF TGTGCCAGCAGCCCACTTCATTTAGCGGGGCGCACAGATACGCAGTATTTT
TRBJ2-7 few . TRBV25-1 CASSPQLGVPYEQYF TGTGCCAGCAGCCCTCAACTCGGGGTCCCCTACGAGCAGTACTTC
TRBJ2-2 . . TRBV3-1/TRBV3-2 CASSQNRALKLGELFF TGTGCCAGCAGCCAAAACCGGGCCCTCAAACTCGGGGAGCTGTTTTTT
TRBJ2-7 once TRBD1 TRBV5-5 CASSYRGDRASSYEQYF TGTGCCAGCAGCTACCGAGGGGACAGGGCAAGCTCCTACGAGCAGTACTTC
TRBJ1-2 . . TRBV12-5 CASGPDGRNSGGYTF TGTGCTAGTGGCCCGGACGGGAGAAACTCAGGTGGCTACACCTTC
TRBJ1-5 . . TRBV6-2/TRBV6-3 CASSYSMATQPQHF TGTGCCAGCAGTTACTCGATGGCCACTCAGCCCCAGCATTTT
TRBJ1-1 . . TRBV7-9 CASSLAGIEAFF TGTGCCAGCAGCTTAGCTGGAATAGAAGCTTTCTTT
TRBJ1-1 . . TRBV5-1 CASSSELINTEAFF TGCGCCAGCAGCTCTGAACTGATAAACACTGAAGCTTTCTTT
TRBJ2-2 . TRBD2 TRBV7-3 CASMGRAGVTGELFF TGTGCCAGCATGGGTAGGGCGGGAGTGACCGGGGAGCTGTTTTTT
TRBJ1-3 . . TRBV7-3 CASSLGGGSGNTIYF TGTGCCAGCAGCTTAGGCGGAGGGAGTGGAAACACCATATATTTT
TRBJ1-5 . TRBD1 TRBV19 CASAGGAGQPQHF TGTGCCAGTGCAGGGGGCGCGGGTCAGCCCCAGCATTTT
TRBJ2-7 . . TRBV11-2 CASSPLGRVGSYEQYF TGTGCCAGCAGCCCATTGGGACGGGTGGGTTCCTACGAGCAGTACTTC
TRBJ1-2 . . TRBV13 CASTPVGANYGYTF TGTGCCAGCACCCCGGTGGGGGCTAACTATGGCTACACCTTC